This record covers a single T cell receptor (beta chain). Sequencing of TCR beta, carried out with a high-throughput approach, was applied to CD8+ and CD4+ T cells from the blood. Stable or active relapsing-remitting multiple sclerosis, untreated and meeting revised McDonald criteria, defined the controls. Negative isolation yielded CD4+ and CD8+ T cells, and FACS enriched TEMRA cells. V was trimmed by 2 bases and J by 5 bases, leaving 13 bases between them. CDR1 LGHNT and CDR2 FRNRAP come from the germline V gene. The CDR3 spans 15 residues. An input of about 0.5 to 1 ug of RNA was subjected to reverse transcription using random hexamers. Multiplex PCR with immunoSEQ amplified the TCR beta CDR3 across 54 Vbeta and 13 Jbeta. Each CDR3 protein gets one entry after TCRdb re-called the immunoSEQ multiplex PCR reads with MiXCR. The sample yields about 250,000 distinct CDR3 sequences, just over 90% seen once.

The sample comes from a study of CD8 T cells in Susac syndrome. Sequencing input: CD4+ T cells from PBMCs. The chain recombines TRBV12-5 with TRBJ2-1; perhaps TRBD1 as D (5 bases). The TCR comes from a human donor with multiple sclerosis. The CDR3 DNA reads TGTGCTAGTGGTTTGCCCCCCGTAGGGGACAATGAGCAGTTCTTC. Its translation is CASGLPPVGDNEQFF.